Shown below are 15 T cell receptor beta chains from a single sample sequenced in a study of blood T cell repertoires in COVID-19. Generated by immunoSEQ multiplex PCR, the TCRdb table keeps only in-frame clones and is missing some. The sample contains approximately 450,000 clones, 87% of which appear only once. The sequenced material came from PBMCs or T cells enriched from blood (not recorded which). These receptors all come from a woman in her late teens or twenties with acute COVID-19.

The chain is built from TRBV28 and TRBJ2-5, with 12 bases fitting TRBD2. V lost 6 bases and J lost 4; bases outside the gene matches: 6. Germline V gene data show CDR1 as MDHEN and CDR2 as SYDVKM. The CDR3 covers 15 residues. The CDR3 loop reads CASSRPTSGRETQYF. The CDR3 DNA is TGTGCCAGCAGCCGACCGACTAGCGGGAGAGAGACCCAGTACTTC.

The chain has TRBV5-1 and TRBJ1-1; no clear D gene. The CDR3 extends over 14 amino acids. V was cut by 4 bases and J by 0 bases, with 10 bases left in between. Germline assignment: CDR1 SGHRS and CDR2 YFSETQ. This CDR3 reads CASSRLRMNTEAFF. CDR3 nucleotides: TGCGCCAGCAGCCGTCTCAGGATGAACACTGAAGCTTTCTTT.

V usage is TRBV7-2 and J usage is TRBJ2-5; D gene ambiguous. This CDR3 has 14 amino acids. Trimming stripped 0 bases from V and 2 bases from J, with 7 bases between. The V gene's germline CDR1 is SGHTA and CDR2 FQGNSA. CDR3 DNA sequence: TGTGCCAGCAGCTTAGCACATTTACAAGAGACCCAGTACTTC. Protein product: CASSLAHLQETQYF.

This chain links TRBV19 with TRBJ1-2; perhaps TRBD1 as D (5 bases). The CDR3 covers 13 residues. Germline lookup yields CDR1 LNHDA and CDR2 SQIVND (reference sequence). Trimming cost V 3 bases and J 4 bases, with 9 bases left between them. The CDR3: CASSMGQSYGYTF. CDR3 in DNA: TGTGCCAGTAGTATGGGGCAGAGCTATGGCTACACCTTC.

The rearrangement links TRBV3-1 (or the pseudogene TRBV3-2) to TRBJ2-5, with D possibly being TRBD2 (5 bases). This CDR3 is 15 amino acids long. The V and J ends lost 1 base and 5 bases respectively, with 14 bases between them. Per germline, CDR1 LGHDT and CDR2 YNNKEL (reference sequence). The CDR3 is CASSQGFHGGETQYF. The CDR3 nucleotides are TGTGCCAGCAGCCAAGGGTTCCACGGAGGTGAGACCCAGTACTTC.

The rearrangement joins TRBV5-4 to TRBJ2-7, with 8 positions matching TRBD1. Germline CDR1 SGHNT, CDR2 YYREEE (reference sequence). The V gene end was trimmed by 4 bases and the J gene end by 3 bases; junction bases not matched to a gene: 9. The length of the CDR3 is 15 residues. CDR3 DNA: TGTGCCAGCAGCCCGAGACAGGGGCTGAGCTACGAGCAGTACTTC. It is translated as CASSPRQGLSYEQYF. The full variable domain, with the rest looked up from reference TRBV5-4 and TRBJ2-7, is ETGVTQSPTHLIKTRGQQVTLRCSSQSGHNTVSWYQQALGQGPQFIFQYYREEENGRGNFPPRFSGLQFPNYSSELNVNALELDDSALYLCASSPRQGLSYEQYFGPGTRLTVT.

The rearrangement uses TRBV19 and TRBJ1-1, with D uncertain. CDR3 length equals 15 residues. Looked up from germline, CDR1 is LNHDA and CDR2 is SQIVND (reference sequence). Between the trimmed V and J ends, which lost 3 bases and 1 base, there was a span of 12 bases. CDR3 protein: CASSIFLAPNTEAFF. CDR3 sequence (DNA): TGTGCCAGTAGTATTTTTTTGGCCCCGAACACTGAAGCTTTCTTT.

V is TRBV5-4 and J is TRBJ2-5, with TRBD2 as a possible D gene (5 bases). CDR1 is SGHNT and CDR2 is YYREEE in the germline V gene (reference sequence). Trimming left V 4 bases short and J 0 bases short, with 10 bases between. This CDR3 contains 14 residues. The CDR3 DNA reads as TGTGCCAGCAGCCCGCAAGCGGACCAAGAGACCCAGTACTTC. Its protein product is CASSPQADQETQYF.

This clone was detected only a few times. CDR3 sequence: CASSPGHHTEAFF. CDR3 in DNA: TGTGCCAGCAGTCCGGGACATCACACTGAAGCTTTCTTT. This chain uses TRBV5-5 with TRBJ1-1; possibly TRBD1 for D (6 bases). Between the trimmed V and J ends, which lost 5 bases and 3 bases, there was a span of 11 bases. This CDR3 has 13 amino acids. Germline CDR1 is SGHKS and CDR2 is YYEKEE (reference sequence). Full variable domain (rest looked up from reference TRBV5-5 and TRBJ1-1): DAGVTQSPTHLIKTRGQQVTLRCSPISGHKSVSWYQQVLGQGPQFIFQYYEKEERGRGNFPDRFSARQFPNYSSELNVNALLLGDSALYLCASSPGHHTEAFFGQGTRLTVV.

The genes are TRBV29-1 and TRBJ2-1; weak D call: TRBD1 (5 bases). With 2 bases removed from V and 2 bases from J, the gap between germline ends came to 13 bases. The CDR3 consists of 15 residues. In germline, CDR1 is SQVTM, CDR2 ANQGSEA. The CDR3 nucleotides are TGCAGCGTTGAAAAAGAAACAGGCCCCTACAATGAGCAGTTCTTC. This translates into CSVEKETGPYNEQFF.

On this clone itself: Other DNA sequences within the sample encode an identical CDR3. The chain recombines TRBV7-2 with TRBJ2-7; the D gene is possibly TRBD1 (6 bases). From germline, CDR1 is SGHTA and CDR2 FQGNSA. V was shortened by 0 bases and J by 4 bases, with 7 bases between the two germline ends. The length of the CDR3 is 13 residues. CDR3 in DNA: TGTGCCAGCAGCTTAGCGGGGGCGTACGAGCAGTACTTC. Its translation is CASSLAGAYEQYF.

The rearrangement uses TRBV10-3 and TRBJ2-7; TRBD2 might be the D (6 bases). The CDR3 sequence is 12 residues long. Trimming took off 6 bases at V and 0 bases at J, with 6 bases between the two ends. Germline V gene lookup returns CDR1 ENHRY and CDR2 SYGVKD. In DNA form, the CDR3 reads TGTGCCATCAGCGGGAGCTCCTACGAGCAGTACTTC. It is translated as CAISGSSYEQYF.

The chain combines TRBV27 with TRBJ2-1, with 13 bases that match TRBD2. The germline CDR1 and CDR2 sequences are MNHEY and SMNVEV (reference sequence). V lost 8 bases and J lost 5; bases outside the gene matches: 12. The CDR3 has 17 amino acids. CDR3 residues: CASSLSRLAGGNNEQFF. In nucleotides, the CDR3 is TGTGCCAGCTCCCTTAGTCGACTAGCGGGGGGTAACAATGAGCAGTTCTTC.

The V gene is TRBV11-2, the J gene TRBJ1-3, with D perhaps matching TRBD1 (6 bases). The CDR3 spans 16 residues. Trimming took off 1 base at V and 2 bases at J, with 12 bases between the two ends. Germline V gene sequence: CDR1 SGHAT, CDR2 FQNNGV. The CDR3 DNA follows: TGTGCCAGCAGCTTAGCGATAGGACAGCCTGGAAACACCATATATTTT. Amino acids: CASSLAIGQPGNTIYF.

The V and J genes are TRBV10-2 and TRBJ2-7, with TRBD2 matching 12 bases. There are 18 residues in the CDR3. Germline CDR1 reads WSHSY; CDR2 reads SAAADI. Trimming removed 0 bases from V and 1 base from J; junction bases left unmatched: 7. CDR3 bases: TGCGCCAGCAGTGAGTCGAAGACTAGCGGGAGTTTGTCCTACGAGCAGTACTTC. Its protein is CASSESKTSGSLSYEQYF.